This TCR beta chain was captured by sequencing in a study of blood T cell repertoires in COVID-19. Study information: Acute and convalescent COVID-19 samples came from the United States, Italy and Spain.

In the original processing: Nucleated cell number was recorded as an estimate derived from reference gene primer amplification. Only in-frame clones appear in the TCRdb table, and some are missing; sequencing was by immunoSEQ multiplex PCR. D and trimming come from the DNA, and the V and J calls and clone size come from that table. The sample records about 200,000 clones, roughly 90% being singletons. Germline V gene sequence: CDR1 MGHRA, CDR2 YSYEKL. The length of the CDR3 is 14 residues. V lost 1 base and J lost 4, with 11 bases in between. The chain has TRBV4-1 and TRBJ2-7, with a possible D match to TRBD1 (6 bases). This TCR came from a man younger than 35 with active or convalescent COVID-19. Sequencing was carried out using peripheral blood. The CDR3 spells CASSQVGTSYEQYF. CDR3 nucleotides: TGCGCCAGCAGCCAAGTCGGGACAAGTTACGAGCAGTACTTC.